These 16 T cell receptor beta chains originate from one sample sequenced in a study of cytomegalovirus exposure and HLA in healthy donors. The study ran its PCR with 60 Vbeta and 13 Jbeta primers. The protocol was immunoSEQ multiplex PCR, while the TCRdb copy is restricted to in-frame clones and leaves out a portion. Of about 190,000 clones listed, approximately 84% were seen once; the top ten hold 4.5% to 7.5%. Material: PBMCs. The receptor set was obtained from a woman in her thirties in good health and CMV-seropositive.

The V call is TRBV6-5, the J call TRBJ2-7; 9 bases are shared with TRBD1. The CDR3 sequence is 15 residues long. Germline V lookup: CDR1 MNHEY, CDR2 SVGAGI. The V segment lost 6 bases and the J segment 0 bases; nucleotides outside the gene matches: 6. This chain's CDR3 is CASSLDRGSSYEQYF. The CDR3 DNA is TGTGCCAGCAGCTTGGACAGGGGAAGCTCCTACGAGCAGTACTTC.

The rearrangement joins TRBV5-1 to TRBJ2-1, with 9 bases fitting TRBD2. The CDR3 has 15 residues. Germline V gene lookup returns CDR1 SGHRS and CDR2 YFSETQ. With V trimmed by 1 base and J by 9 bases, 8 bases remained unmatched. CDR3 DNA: TGCGCCAGCAGCTTGATTAGCGGGAGAATGAGTGAGCAGTTCTTC. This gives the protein CASSLISGRMSEQFF.

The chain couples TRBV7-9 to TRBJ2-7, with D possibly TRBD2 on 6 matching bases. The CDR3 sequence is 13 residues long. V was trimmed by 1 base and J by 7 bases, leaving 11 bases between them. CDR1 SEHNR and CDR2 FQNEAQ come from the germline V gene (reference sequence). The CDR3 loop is CASSLGEVQEQYF. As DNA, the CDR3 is TGTGCCAGCAGCTTAGGGGAGGTGCAGGAGCAGTACTTC.

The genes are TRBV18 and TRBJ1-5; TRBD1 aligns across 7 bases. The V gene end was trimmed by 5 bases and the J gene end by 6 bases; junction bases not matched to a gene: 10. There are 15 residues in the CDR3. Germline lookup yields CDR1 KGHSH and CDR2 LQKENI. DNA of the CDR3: TGTGCCAGCTCATCCAGTTGGGGGGACAGTCAGCCCCAGCATTTT. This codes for CASSSSWGDSQPQHF.

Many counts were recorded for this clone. The CDR3 spells CSVEAYGDLPEAFF. The CDR3 DNA follows: TGCAGCGTTGAGGCCTACGGGGACTTGCCTGAAGCTTTCTTT. This sequence joins TRBV29-1 and TRBJ1-1; a weak D match, TRBD1 (5 bases). CDR1 SQVTM and CDR2 ANQGSEA come from the germline V gene. The length of the CDR3 is 14 residues. The V end lost 3 bases, the J end lost 6 bases, and 17 bases lay between the germline ends. Full variable domain (outside the CDR3, taken from reference TRBV29-1 and TRBJ1-1): SAVISQKPSRDICQRGTSLTIQCQVDSQVTMMFWYRQQPGQSLTLIATANQGSEATYESGFVIDKFPISRPNLTFSTLTVSNMSPEDSSIYLCSVEAYGDLPEAFFGQGTRLTVV.

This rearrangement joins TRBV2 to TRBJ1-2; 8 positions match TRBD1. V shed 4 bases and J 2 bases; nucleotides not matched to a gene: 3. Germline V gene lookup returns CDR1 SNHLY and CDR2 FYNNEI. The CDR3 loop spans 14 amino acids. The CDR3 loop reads CASSADRDNYGYTF. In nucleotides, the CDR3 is TGTGCCAGCAGTGCGGACAGGGACAACTATGGCTACACCTTC. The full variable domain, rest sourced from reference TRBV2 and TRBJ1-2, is EPEVTQTPSHQVTQMGQEVILRCVPISNHLYFYWYRQILGQKVEFLVSFYNNEISEKSEIFDDQFSVERPDGSNFTLKIRSTKLEDSAMYFCASSADRDNYGYTFGSGTRLTVV.

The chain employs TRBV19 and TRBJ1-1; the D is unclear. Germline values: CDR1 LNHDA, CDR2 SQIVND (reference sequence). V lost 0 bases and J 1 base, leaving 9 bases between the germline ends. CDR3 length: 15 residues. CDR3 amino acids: CASSIEGSANTEAFF. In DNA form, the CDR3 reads TGTGCCAGTAGTATAGAGGGTAGCGCGAACACTGAAGCTTTCTTT.

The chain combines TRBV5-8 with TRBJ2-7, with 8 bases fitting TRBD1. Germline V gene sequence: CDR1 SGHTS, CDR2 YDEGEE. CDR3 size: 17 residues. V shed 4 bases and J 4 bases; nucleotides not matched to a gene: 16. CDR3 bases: TGTGCCAGCAGCCCGGGGAAGACAGGGGCCGCGAGGTACGAGCAGTACTTC. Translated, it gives CASSPGKTGAARYEQYF.

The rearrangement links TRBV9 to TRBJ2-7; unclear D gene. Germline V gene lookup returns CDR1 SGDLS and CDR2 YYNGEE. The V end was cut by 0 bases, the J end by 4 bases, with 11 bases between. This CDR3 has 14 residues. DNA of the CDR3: TGTGCCAGCAGCGTAGGTGATAGTAGTTACGAGCAGTACTTC. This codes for CASSVGDSSYEQYF.

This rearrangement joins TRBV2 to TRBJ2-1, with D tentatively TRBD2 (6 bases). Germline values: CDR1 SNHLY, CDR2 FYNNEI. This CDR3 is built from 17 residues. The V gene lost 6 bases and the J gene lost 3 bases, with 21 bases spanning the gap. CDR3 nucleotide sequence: TGTGCCAGCAGGACCCGGGAGTGGGAGATGGTCTACAATGAGCAGTTCTTC. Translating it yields CASRTREWEMVYNEQFF.

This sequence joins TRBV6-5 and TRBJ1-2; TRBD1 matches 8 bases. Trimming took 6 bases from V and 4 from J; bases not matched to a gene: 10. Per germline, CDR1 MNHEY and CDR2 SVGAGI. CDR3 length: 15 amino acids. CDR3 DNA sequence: TGTGCCAGCAGACCATCCAGGGGGCTTACCTATGGCTACACCTTC. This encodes CASRPSRGLTYGYTF.

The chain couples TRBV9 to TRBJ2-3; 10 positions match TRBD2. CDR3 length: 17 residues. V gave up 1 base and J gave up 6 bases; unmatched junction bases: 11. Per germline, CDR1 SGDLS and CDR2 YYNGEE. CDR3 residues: CASSVRLAGVGTDTQYF. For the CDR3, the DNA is TGTGCCAGCAGCGTACGGCTAGCGGGAGTGGGAACTGATACGCAGTATTTT.

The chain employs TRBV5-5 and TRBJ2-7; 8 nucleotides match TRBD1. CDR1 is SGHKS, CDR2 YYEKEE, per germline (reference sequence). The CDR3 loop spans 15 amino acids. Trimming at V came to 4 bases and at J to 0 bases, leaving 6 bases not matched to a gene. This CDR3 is CASSERTGTSYEQYF. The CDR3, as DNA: TGTGCCAGCAGCGAGCGGACAGGGACCTCCTACGAGCAGTACTTC.

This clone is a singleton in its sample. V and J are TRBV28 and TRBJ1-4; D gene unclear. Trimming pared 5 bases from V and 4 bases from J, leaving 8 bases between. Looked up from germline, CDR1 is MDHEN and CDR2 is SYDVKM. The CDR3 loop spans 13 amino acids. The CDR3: CASSQSGNEKLFF. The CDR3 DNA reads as TGTGCCAGCAGTCAAAGCGGTAATGAAAAACTGTTTTTT.

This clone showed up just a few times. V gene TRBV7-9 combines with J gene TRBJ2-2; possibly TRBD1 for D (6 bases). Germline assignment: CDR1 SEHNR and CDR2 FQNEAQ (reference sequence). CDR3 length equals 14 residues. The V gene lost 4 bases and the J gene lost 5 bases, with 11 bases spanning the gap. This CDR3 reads CASSSRDTTGELFF. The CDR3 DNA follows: TGTGCCAGCAGCTCCCGGGACACGACCGGGGAGCTGTTTTTT.

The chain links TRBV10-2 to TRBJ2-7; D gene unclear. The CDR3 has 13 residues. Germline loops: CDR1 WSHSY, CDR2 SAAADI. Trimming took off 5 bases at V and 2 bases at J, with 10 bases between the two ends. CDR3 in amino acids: CASSFSDPYEQYF. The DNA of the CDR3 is TGCGCCAGCAGTTTTAGTGATCCCTACGAGCAGTACTTC.